This T cell receptor (beta chain) emerged from a study of blood T cell repertoires in COVID-19. Participants spanned ages roughly 18 to 90 years and resided in 24 US areas. Clinical history reported by participants formed the basis on which cohorts were assigned. There are 12 residues in the CDR3. V dropped 3 bases and J dropped 12 bases, with 12 bases sitting between them. CDR1 and CDR2 (germline): MGHRA, YSYEKL. Assay: immunoSEQ multiplex PCR; the TCRdb copy retains only in-frame clones and omits some. The repertoire consists of roughly 320,000 clones, with roughly 90% occurring once and the leading ten covering 3.5% to 5%.

The chain links TRBV4-1 to TRBJ2-1; D not certain. The origin of this receptor is a woman aged 25 to 39 who had been exposed to COVID-19. The specimen was PBMCs or T cells enriched from blood (not recorded which). Here the CDR3 reads CASSHTNVGQFF. CDR3 DNA sequence: TGCGCCAGCAGCCATACTAACGTCGGGCAGTTCTTC.